What follows are 3 T cell receptor beta chains derived from one specimen sequenced in a study of CD8 T cells in ankylosing spondylitis. TCRdb re-called the 5' RACE reads through MiXCR, storing one row per CDR3 protein. Among roughly 230,000 distinct CDR3 sequences, about 20% were seen once, and the ten largest hold approximately 32%. Sequencing was carried out using blood, either unsorted or a sorted T cell fraction (not recorded which). These receptors were taken from a male donor with ankylosing spondylitis or in good health (not recorded which).

This clonotype showed up many times. CDR3: CASSFLGSNTGELFF. The CDR3 DNA reads TGTGCCAGCAGTTTCTTGGGGTCTAACACCGGGGAGCTGTTTTTT. The chain is built from TRBV27 and TRBJ2-2, with unresolved D. V lost 3 bases and J 2 bases, leaving 10 bases between the germline ends. The length of the CDR3 is 15 residues. Germline-derived CDR1 and CDR2 are MNHEY and SMNVEV (reference sequence).

This clonotype was seen a few times. This rearrangement joins TRBV27 to TRBJ2-7, with D perhaps TRBD2 (6 bases). V lost 0 bases, J lost 3 bases, and 15 bases lay in between. Germline V gives CDR1 MNHEY, CDR2 SMNVEV (reference sequence). The CDR3 totals 16 residues. The CDR3 DNA is TGTGCCAGCAGTTTATCCATTACCGGGACTGGCTACGAGCAGTACTTC. It yields the protein CASSLSITGTGYEQYF.

The V and J genes are TRBV24-1 and TRBJ2-5, with TRBD1 matching over 8 bases. J lost 5 bases, V lost 8 bases, and 18 bases had no gene match. CDR1 is KGHDR and CDR2 is SFDVKD in the germline V gene. CDR3 length equals 17 residues. CDR3 region: CATTVNHPRGHGETQYF. As DNA, the CDR3 is TGTGCCACCACAGTGAATCACCCCAGGGGGCATGGGGAGACCCAGTACTTC.